This section outlines one T cell receptor beta chain sequence together with its context. Its cognate antigen is unknown. The CDR3 is 15 residues long. V was cut by 3 bases and J by 4 bases, with 16 bases left in between. Germline CDR1 SGHRS, CDR2 YFSETQ. The record originates from a study of T cell responses to AZD1222 COVID-19 vaccine. Researchers grouped second doses given at about 4 or about 12 weeks into one pool. Study outcomes and limitations: Donors were mostly white British, more females; clonal diversity possibly underestimated. Only six or seven AZD1222 recipients were seropositive at baseline.

Assay: immunoSEQ multiplex PCR; the TCRdb copy retains only in-frame clones and omits some. The repertoire includes more than 95,000 clones, around 85% of them detected once, and approximately 4.4% sits in the top ten. The origin of this receptor is an adult who received the AZD1222 COVID-19 vaccine. The rearrangement uses TRBV5-1 and TRBJ1-2, with D hard to call. Here the sequenced sample was peripheral blood, taken 28 days after the second AZD1222 dose. The CDR3 nucleotides are TGCGCCAGCAGCTCAGACATTGGCGCGGGCTATGGCTACACCTTC. Translation: CASSSDIGAGYGYTF.